Here is one TCR beta chain with its context. Its matching antigen is unknown. The CDR3 runs 15 residues. V lost 6 bases and J 1 base, leaving 13 bases between the germline ends. From germline, CDR1 is LNHDA and CDR2 SQIVND (reference sequence). The sample is drawn from a study of cytomegalovirus exposure and HLA in healthy donors. Study-wide results and limits: Follow-up analysis later connected one missense variant in DCLRE1C with trimming of TCR beta V- and J-genes. Analyzed later, most CMV-associated TCR beta chains appeared HLA-restricted. Some V segments, TRBV6-2 and TRBV6-3 among them, were indistinguishable and were therefore excluded.

Use of 60 Vbeta and 13 Jbeta primers characterized the PCR. Profiling relied on immunoSEQ multiplex PCR, and the TCRdb table lists in-frame clones only, not all of them. The sample gives 100,000 to 150,000 clones, roughly four fifths of which show up once; under 6% is in the top ten. The receptor's source is a woman between 35 and 50 years old in good health and CMV-seropositive. The sequencing input was PBMCs. This rearrangement joins TRBV19 to TRBJ1-5; D is perhaps TRBD1 (6 bases). In nucleotides, the CDR3 is TGTGCCAGTAGCATCAGCGGACAGAGCAATCAGCCCCAGCATTTT. It is translated as CASSISGQSNQPQHF.